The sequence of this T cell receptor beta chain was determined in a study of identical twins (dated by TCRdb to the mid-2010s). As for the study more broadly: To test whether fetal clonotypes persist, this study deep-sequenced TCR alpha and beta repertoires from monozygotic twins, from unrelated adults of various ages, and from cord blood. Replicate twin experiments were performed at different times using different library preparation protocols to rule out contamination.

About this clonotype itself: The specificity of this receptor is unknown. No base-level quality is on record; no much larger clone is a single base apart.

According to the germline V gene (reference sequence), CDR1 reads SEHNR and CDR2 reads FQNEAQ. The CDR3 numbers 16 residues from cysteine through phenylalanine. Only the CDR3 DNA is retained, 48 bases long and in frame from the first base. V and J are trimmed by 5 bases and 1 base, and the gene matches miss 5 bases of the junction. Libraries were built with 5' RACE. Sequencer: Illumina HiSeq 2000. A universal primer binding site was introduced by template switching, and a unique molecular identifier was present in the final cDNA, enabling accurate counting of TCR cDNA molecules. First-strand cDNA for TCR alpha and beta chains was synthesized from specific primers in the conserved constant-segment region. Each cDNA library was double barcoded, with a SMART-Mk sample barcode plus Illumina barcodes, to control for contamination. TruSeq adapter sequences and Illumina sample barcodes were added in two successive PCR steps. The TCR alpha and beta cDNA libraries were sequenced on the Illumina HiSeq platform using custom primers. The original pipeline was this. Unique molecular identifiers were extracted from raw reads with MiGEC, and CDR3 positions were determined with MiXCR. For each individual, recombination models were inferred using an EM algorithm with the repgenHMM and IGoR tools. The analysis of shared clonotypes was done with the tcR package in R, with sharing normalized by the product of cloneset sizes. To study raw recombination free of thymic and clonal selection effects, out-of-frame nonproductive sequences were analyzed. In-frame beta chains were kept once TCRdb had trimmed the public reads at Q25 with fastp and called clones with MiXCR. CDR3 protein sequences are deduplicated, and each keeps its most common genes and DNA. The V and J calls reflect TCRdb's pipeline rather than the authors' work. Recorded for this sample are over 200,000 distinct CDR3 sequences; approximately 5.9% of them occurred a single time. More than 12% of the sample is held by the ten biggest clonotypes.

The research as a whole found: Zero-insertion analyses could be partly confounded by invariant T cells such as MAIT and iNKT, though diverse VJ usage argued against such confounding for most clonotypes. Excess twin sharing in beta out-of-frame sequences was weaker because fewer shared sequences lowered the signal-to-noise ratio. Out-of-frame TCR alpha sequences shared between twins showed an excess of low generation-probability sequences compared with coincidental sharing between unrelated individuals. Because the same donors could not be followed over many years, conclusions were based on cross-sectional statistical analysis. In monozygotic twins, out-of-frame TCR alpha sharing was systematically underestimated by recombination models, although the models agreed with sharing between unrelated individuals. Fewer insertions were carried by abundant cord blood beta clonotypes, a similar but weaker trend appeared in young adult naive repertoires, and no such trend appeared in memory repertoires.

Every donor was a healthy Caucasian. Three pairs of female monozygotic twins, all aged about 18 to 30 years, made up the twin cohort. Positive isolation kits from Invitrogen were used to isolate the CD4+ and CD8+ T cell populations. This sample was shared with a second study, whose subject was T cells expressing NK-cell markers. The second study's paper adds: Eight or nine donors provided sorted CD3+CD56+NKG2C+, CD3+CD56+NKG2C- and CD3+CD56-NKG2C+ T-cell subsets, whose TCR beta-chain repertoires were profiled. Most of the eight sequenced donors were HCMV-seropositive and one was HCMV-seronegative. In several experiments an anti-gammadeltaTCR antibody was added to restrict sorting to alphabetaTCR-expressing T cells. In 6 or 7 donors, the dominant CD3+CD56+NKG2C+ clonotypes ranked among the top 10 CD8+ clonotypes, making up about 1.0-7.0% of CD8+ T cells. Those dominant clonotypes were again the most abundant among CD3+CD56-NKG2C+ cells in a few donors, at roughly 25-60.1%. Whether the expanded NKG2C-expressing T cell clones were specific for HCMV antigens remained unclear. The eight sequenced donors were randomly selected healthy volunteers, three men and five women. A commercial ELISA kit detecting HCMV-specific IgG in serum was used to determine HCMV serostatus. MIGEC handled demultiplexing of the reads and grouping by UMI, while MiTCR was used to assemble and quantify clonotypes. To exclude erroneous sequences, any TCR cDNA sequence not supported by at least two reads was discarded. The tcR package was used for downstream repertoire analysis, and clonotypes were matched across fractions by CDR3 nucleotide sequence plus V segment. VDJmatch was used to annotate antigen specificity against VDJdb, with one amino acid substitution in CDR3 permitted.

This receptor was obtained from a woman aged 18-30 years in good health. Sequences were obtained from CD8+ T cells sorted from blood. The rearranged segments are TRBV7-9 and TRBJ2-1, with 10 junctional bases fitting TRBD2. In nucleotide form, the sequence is TGTGCCAGCAGCCATACAGCGGGGGGGTCCTACAATGAGCAGTTCTTC. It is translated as CASSHTAGGSYNEQFF.